This TCR beta chain was retrieved from a study of blood T cell repertoires in COVID-19. Background on the study: Some COVID-19 samples were acute and others convalescent; all came from the United States, Italy and Spain.

Individuals drawn from under 30 US areas were about 18 to 90 years old. Allocation to cohorts depended on clinical history reported by the participants. Only in-frame clones appear in the TCRdb table, and some are missing; sequencing was by immunoSEQ multiplex PCR. The table has approximately 480,000 clones, around 90% seen once. Germline assignment: CDR1 MDHEN and CDR2 SYDVKM. The CDR3 sequence is 13 residues long. Trimming cost V 6 bases and J 3 bases; bases outside gene matches: 4. The sample consisted of PBMCs or T cells enriched from blood (not recorded which). This TCR was recovered from a young woman who had recovered from COVID-19. The chain joins TRBV28 to TRBJ1-2, with 7 bases identical to TRBD1. The CDR3 coding sequence is TGTGCCAGCAGCCAAGGGACAGACTATGGCTACACCTTC. Amino acids: CASSQGTDYGYTF.